The rows below give T cell receptor beta chains drawn from one sample of a study of CD8+CD57+ T cells in acquired aplastic anemia. A single record per CDR3 protein comes from TCRdb applying MiXCR to the reads. The data hold a few hundred thousand distinct CDR3 sequences, with around 82% observed a single time. The specimen sequenced was sorted CD4+, CD8+, or CD8+CD57+ T cells (not recorded which) from PBMCs. Source of these receptors: a human donor with aplastic anemia. CDR3s include the opening cysteine and the closing phenylalanine or tryptophan. A D gene is named only where the DNA matches it firmly. The size field is filled for only some rows; it gives once, few, many or a size class.

j_call,d_call,v_call,clone_size,cdr3_aa,cdr3_nt
TRBJ2-5,TRBD1,TRBV11-3,.,CASSRDRAEETQYF,TGTGCCAGCAGCAGAGACAGGGCAGAAGAGACCCAGTACTTC
TRBJ2-6,.,TRBV7-9,.,CASSPDGRVAGANVLTF,TGTGCCAGCAGCCCGGACGGCAGGGTGGCTGGGGCCAACGTCCTGACTTTC
TRBJ2-1,TRBD2,TRBV7-2,.,CASSFAGGHDTQF,TGTGCCAGCAGCTTTGCGGGAGGTCACGATACGCAGTTC
TRBJ1-1,.,TRBV7-2,.,CASSLDLTGDSGAFF,TGTGCCAGCAGCTTAGATCTGACCGGGGACTCTGGAGCTTTCTTT
TRBJ2-3,TRBD1,TRBV7-9,once,CAGQGARGTDTHDF,TGTGCCGGACAGGGAGCGAGGGGGACCGATACGCACGATTTT
TRBJ2-2,.,TRBV24-1,.,CGSTAADTGELFF,TGTGGCTCCACAGCGGCGGACACCGGGGAGCTGTTTTTT
TRBJ2-7,.,TRBV2,.,CASSEGGRGNHEQYF,TGTGCCAGCAGTGAAGGGGGCAGGGGCAACCACGAGCAGTACTTC
TRBJ2-3,.,TRBV7-6,.,CASSLARGLDPQYF,TGTGCCAGCAGCTTAGCCAGAGGTCTCGATCCCCAGTATTTT
TRBJ2-5,.,TRBV12-3/TRBV12-4,.,CASSSDSSQETQYF,TGTGCCAGCAGTTCGGACTCCAGCCAAGAGACCCAGTACTTC
TRBJ2-6,.,TRBV9,.,CASSVGRLPSDTNVLTF,TGTGCCAGCAGCGTAGGTCGGTTACCCTCAGATACGAACGTCCTGACTTTC
TRBJ1-1,TRBD1,TRBV19,few,CAGSIGDREGTEAFF,TGTGCCGGTAGTATAGGAGACAGGGAGGGCACTGAAGCTTTCTTT
TRBJ1-2,TRBD1,TRBV7-9,.,CAYGLDLTGNTDYGYTF,TGTGCCTACGGCTTAGATCTGACAGGGAACACCGACTATGGCTACACCTTC
TRBJ2-7,TRBD2,TRBV7-2,.,CASSYAGGNDTQYF,TGTGCCAGCAGTTACGCGGGGGGTAACGATACGCAGTATTTC
TRBJ2-7,TRBD2,TRBV20-1,.,CSARDGGAHLPHEQYF,TGCAGTGCTAGAGACGGGGGGGCGCATCTCCCCCACGAGCAGTACTTC
TRBJ1-6,.,TRBV7-9,.,CASSLGGSYGDNVLHF,TGTGCCAGCAGCTTAGGGGGTAGCTACGGGGACAACGTCCTCCACTTT
TRBJ1-2,.,TRBV19,once,CASSIAGGADYGYTF,TGTGCCAGTAGTATAGCGGGGGGCGCCGACTATGGCTACACCTTC